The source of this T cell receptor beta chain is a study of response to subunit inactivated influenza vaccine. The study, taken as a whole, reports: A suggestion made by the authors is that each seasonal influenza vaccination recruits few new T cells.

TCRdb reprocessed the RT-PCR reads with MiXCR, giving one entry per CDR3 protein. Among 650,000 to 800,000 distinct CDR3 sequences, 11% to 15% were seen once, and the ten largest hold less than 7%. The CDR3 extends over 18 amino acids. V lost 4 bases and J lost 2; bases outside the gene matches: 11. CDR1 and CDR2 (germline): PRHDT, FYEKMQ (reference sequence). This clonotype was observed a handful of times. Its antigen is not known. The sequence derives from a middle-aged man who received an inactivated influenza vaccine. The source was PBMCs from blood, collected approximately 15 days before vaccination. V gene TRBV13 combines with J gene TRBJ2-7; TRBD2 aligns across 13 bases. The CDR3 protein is CASSSKTSGGSKPYEQYF. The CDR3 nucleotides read TGTGCCAGCAGCTCGAAGACTAGCGGGGGGTCAAAGCCCTACGAGCAGTACTTC.